These 23 T cell receptor beta chains share one sample of origin, sequenced in a study of shared clonotypes between healthy human individuals. Assay: immunoSEQ multiplex PCR; the TCRdb copy retains only in-frame clones and omits some. The table has approximately 2.4 million clones, approximately 96% seen once; the top ten hold 0.1% to 0.15%. Sequenced material: naive CD4+ T cells sorted from blood. As for subset: CD45RA+ positively selected. The receptors were sampled from a man aged 18 to 30 in good health.

The rearrangement links TRBV7-9 to TRBJ1-6; the D is unclear. The V and J ends lost 3 bases and 8 bases respectively, with 11 bases between them. The germline CDR1 and CDR2 sequences are SEHNR and FQNEAQ (reference sequence). This CDR3 comprises 14 residues. Written as DNA, the CDR3 is TGTGCCAGCAGCTTCCCGGGCCTGGATTCACCCCTCCACTTT. Protein: CASSFPGLDSPLHF. Full variable domain (remainder filled in from reference TRBV7-9 and TRBJ1-6): DTGVSQNPRHKITKRGQNVTFRCDPISEHNRLYWYRQTLGQGPEFLTYFQNEAQLEKSRLLSDRFSAERPKGSFSTLEIQRTEQGDSAMYLCASSFPGLDSPLHFGNGTRLTVT.

This clone was detected only once. The DNA of the CDR3 is TGTGCCAGCAGTCCGACCGTGAGGCTTCAGGGCTACACCTTC. This translates into CASSPTVRLQGYTF. This chain connects TRBV28 to TRBJ1-2; D gene ambiguous. This CDR3 is built from 14 residues. V lost 5 bases to trimming and J lost 8 bases, with 18 bases between them. In germline, CDR1 is MDHEN, CDR2 SYDVKM.

This chain links TRBV15 with TRBJ2-7; weak D call: TRBD1 (5 bases). Trimming cost V 5 bases and J 1 base, with 15 bases left between them. There are 15 residues in the CDR3. In germline, CDR1 is LNHNV, CDR2 YYDKDF (reference sequence). In DNA form, the CDR3 reads TGTGCCACCAGCCGAGCAGGGAAGGAGTCCTACGAGCAGTACTTC. Amino acid sequence: CATSRAGKESYEQYF. Full variable domain (rest looked up from reference TRBV15 and TRBJ2-7): DAMVIQNPRYQVTQFGKPVTLSCSQTLNHNVMYWYQQKSSQAPKLLFHYYDKDFNNEADTPDNFQSRRPNTSFCFLDIRSPGLGDTAMYLCATSRAGKESYEQYFGPGTRLTVT.

The CDR3 sequence: CASSEGLAGGDTQYF. As DNA, the CDR3 is TGTGCCAGCAGTGAAGGACTAGCGGGAGGAGATACGCAGTATTTT. The gene calls are TRBV6-1 and TRBJ2-3; 13 bases align to TRBD2. Looked up from germline, CDR1 is MNHNS and CDR2 is SASEGT. This CDR3 is 15 amino acids long. V was pared by 1 base and J by 5 bases, with 0 bases of the junction left unmatched.

For the CDR3, the DNA is TGTGCCAGCAGCGTCCCCCTGAACACCGGGGAGCTGTTTTTT. Translation: CASSVPLNTGELFF. The chain carries TRBV11-2 and TRBJ2-2; D gene ambiguous. The CDR3 is 14 amino acids. The germline V gene has CDR1 SGHAT and CDR2 FQNNGV. The ends were cut back, 5 bases at V and 1 base at J, with 8 bases in the middle.

The V call is TRBV30, the J call TRBJ1-1; no clear D. Per germline, CDR1 GTSNPN and CDR2 SVGIG (reference sequence). This CDR3 contains 14 residues. The germline V and J ends were trimmed by 7 bases and 1 base, with 16 bases remaining between them. CDR3 nucleotides: TGTGCCTATTTTTCGGGAGCAGGGAACACTGAAGCTTTCTTT. This translates into CAYFSGAGNTEAFF.

Turning to this clone: In the same sample, other DNA sequences code for this CDR3. V and J are TRBV18 and TRBJ1-2, with a weak D call TRBD1 (5 bases). V shed 2 bases and J shed 3 bases, with 7 bases lying between them. CDR1 and CDR2 from the germline V gene are KGHSH and LQKENI. The CDR3 totals 13 residues. CDR3 bases: TGTGCCAGCTCACCATTGGGGGACTATGGCTACACCTTC. Translation: CASSPLGDYGYTF.

This chain joins TRBV5-1 and TRBJ1-5; D call uncertain. Germline V lookup: CDR1 SGHRS, CDR2 YFSETQ. Trimming left V 1 base short and J 6 bases short, with 8 bases between. This CDR3 spans 13 amino acids. Written as DNA, the CDR3 is TGCGCCAGCAGCTTGATTGTTGGTCAGCCCCAGCATTTT. Amino acids: CASSLIVGQPQHF.

Concerning this clone itself: Other DNA sequences in the same sample also yield this CDR3. V is TRBV20-1 and J is TRBJ2-3; a possible D gene is TRBD1 (6 bases). V was trimmed by 3 bases and J by 6 bases, leaving 7 bases between them. Germline CDR1 and CDR2: DFQATT and SNEGSKA (reference sequence). This CDR3 comprises 11 residues. In nucleotides, the CDR3 is TGCAGTGCTAGCCAGGGGGATACGCAGTATTTT. It translates to CSASQGDTQYF.

The chain uses TRBV5-4 and TRBJ2-7; D gene ambiguous. Per the germline V gene, CDR1 is SGHNT and CDR2 is YYREEE (reference sequence). Trimming took 4 bases from V and 5 from J, leaving 13 bases between them. CDR3 length: 13 residues. For the CDR3, the DNA is TGTGCCAGCAGCCCTTCCACTTTTCACGAGCAGTACTTC. Protein product: CASSPSTFHEQYF.

The V call is TRBV6-1, the J call TRBJ2-7; 9 positions match TRBD1. This CDR3 has 14 residues. Germline CDR1 is MNHNS and CDR2 is SASEGT. V shed 6 bases, J shed 5 bases, and the junction held 8 bases outside the gene matches. Written as DNA, the CDR3 is TGTGCCAGCAGGACCGGGACAGGGATCAACGAGCAGTACTTC. This sequence encodes CASRTGTGINEQYF.

This chain joins TRBV30 and TRBJ2-1; D is perhaps TRBD2 (5 bases). Deletions cut 3 bases from V and 7 bases from J, with 13 bases between. Germline V lookup: CDR1 GTSNPN, CDR2 SVGIG (reference sequence). This CDR3 spans 13 amino acids. The CDR3 reads CAWRTRVGNEQFF. In nucleotides, the CDR3 is TGTGCCTGGAGGACGCGGGTAGGAAATGAGCAGTTCTTC.

This clone has only one observation. V gene TRBV21-1 combines with J gene TRBJ2-7; the table's D call, TRBD1, was not checked against the DNA. TRBV21-1 is designated a pseudogene. The CDR3 consists of 16 residues. The CDR3 here is CASSKGQGNHSYEQYF. CDR3 DNA: TGTGCCAGCAGCAAGGGACAGGGAAACCATTCCTACGAGCAGTACTTC.

V gene TRBV6-1 combines with J gene TRBJ1-2, with TRBD1 matching 7 bases. Germline V gives CDR1 MNHNS, CDR2 SASEGT. This CDR3 has 14 amino acids. V shed 10 bases and J 6 bases; nucleotides not matched to a gene: 14. The CDR3 region is CATNSPDRADGYTF. CDR3 nucleotide sequence: TGTGCCACCAATTCCCCTGACAGGGCTGATGGCTACACCTTC.

This clone appeared a single time. This chain links TRBV7-9 with TRBJ1-2; D not resolved. The V and J ends lost 3 bases and 0 bases respectively, with 14 bases between them. The CDR3 spans 16 residues. Germline CDR1 SEHNR, CDR2 FQNEAQ (reference sequence). The CDR3 is CASSLGSATTNYGYTF. The CDR3 DNA sequence: TGTGCCAGCAGCTTGGGCAGTGCCACTACTAACTATGGCTACACCTTC. Full variable domain (rest looked up from reference TRBV7-9 and TRBJ1-2): DTGVSQNPRHKITKRGQNVTFRCDPISEHNRLYWYRQTLGQGPEFLTYFQNEAQLEKSRLLSDRFSAERPKGSFSTLEIQRTEQGDSAMYLCASSLGSATTNYGYTFGSGTRLTVV.

Of note for this clone: In the same sample, other DNA sequences code for this CDR3. The V call is TRBV18, the J call TRBJ2-5; unclear D gene. The germline V gene encodes CDR1 KGHSH and CDR2 LQKENI. The CDR3 is 14 residues long. V lost 4 bases, J lost 1 base, and 10 bases lay in between. The CDR3 loop reads CASSRGTGQETQYF. The CDR3, as DNA: TGTGCCAGCTCACGGGGAACGGGCCAAGAGACCCAGTACTTC.

This chain uses TRBV2 with TRBJ2-2, with 7 bases matching TRBD1. V shed 6 bases, J shed 2 bases, and the junction held 6 bases outside the gene matches. This CDR3 is 15 amino acids long. In germline, CDR1 is SNHLY, CDR2 FYNNEI. CDR3 sequence (DNA): TGTGCCAGCAGACGACAGGGCGCTAACACCGGGGAGCTGTTTTTT. Protein sequence: CASRRQGANTGELFF.

The V gene is TRBV6-1, the J gene TRBJ2-7; TRBD2 aligns across 7 bases. This CDR3 comprises 15 residues. In germline, CDR1 is MNHNS, CDR2 SASEGT. V shed 2 bases and J 7 bases; nucleotides not matched to a gene: 11. The CDR3, as DNA: TGTGCCAGCAGTGAATATTGGGGGGGTGCGGGTGAGCAGTACTTC. This translates into CASSEYWGGAGEQYF.

V is TRBV10-3 and J is TRBJ1-2; unclear D gene. V dropped 6 bases and J dropped 8 bases, with 16 bases sitting between them. The CDR3 totals 13 residues. Germline assignment: CDR1 ENHRY and CDR2 SYGVKD. The CDR3 DNA reads as TGTGCCATCAGCGCCCGGATGTCGGAAGGCTACACCTTC. This encodes CAISARMSEGYTF.

V and J are TRBV5-1 and TRBJ2-5, with 9 bases lining up with TRBD2. The CDR3 totals 16 residues. Germline-derived CDR1 and CDR2 are SGHRS and YFSETQ. The junction had 8 bases not matched to a gene; V was cut back by 0 bases and J by 5 bases. The DNA of the CDR3 is TGCGCCAGCAGCTTGGCCCCTAGCGGGGTAAGGGAGACCCAGTACTTC. This translates into CASSLAPSGVRETQYF.

This clone came up once. The chain employs TRBV10-3 and TRBJ1-2; the D gene is possibly TRBD1 (5 bases). The CDR3 length is 11 residues. Germline V gene sequence: CDR1 ENHRY, CDR2 SYGVKD. V was cut by 6 bases and J by 7 bases, with 9 bases left in between. The CDR3 DNA reads as TGTGCCATCAGCGGGACTCTTGGCTACACCTTC. Translated, it gives CAISGTLGYTF.

The rearrangement uses TRBV5-1 and TRBJ1-6; D is undetermined. CDR3 length: 16 amino acids. Per the germline V gene, CDR1 is SGHRS and CDR2 is YFSETQ. With 4 bases removed from V and 10 bases from J, the gap between germline ends came to 21 bases. This chain's CDR3 is CASSPQYKEQMSPLHF. Here the CDR3 DNA reads TGCGCCAGCAGCCCCCAGTATAAGGAACAAATGTCACCCCTCCACTTT. Complete variable domain (other parts from reference TRBV5-1 and TRBJ1-6): KAGVTQTPRYLIKTRGQQVTLSCSPISGHRSVSWYQQTPGQGLQFLFEYFSETQRNKGNFPGRFSGRQFSNSRSEMNVSTLELGDSALYLCASSPQYKEQMSPLHFGNGTRLTVT.

This sequence joins TRBV6-1 and TRBJ1-2; tentatively, D is TRBD1 (5 bases). Looked up from germline, CDR1 is MNHNS and CDR2 is SASEGT. The CDR3 extends over 17 amino acids. V shed 2 bases and J shed 5 bases, with 21 bases lying between them. CDR3 residues: CASSERPGRALGYGYTF. The CDR3 DNA sequence: TGTGCCAGCAGTGAAAGGCCGGGGCGGGCTCTAGGTTATGGCTACACCTTC.